A selection of T cell receptor beta chains follows, all from one sample in a study of somatic mutations in cytotoxic T cells in rheumatoid arthritis. Sequencing used immunoSEQ multiplex PCR; TCRdb keeps in-frame clones, though not all of them. Here the sample spans around 19,000 clones, about 82% being singletons. The sample taken for sequencing was CD8+ T cells sorted from blood. The receptors were sampled from a woman in her 50s in good health. The CDR3 runs from the conserved cysteine through the conserved F or W. D genes are given only for firm matches. A row's size may be missing; if present it is once, few, many or a size class.

v_gene	abundance	j_gene	d_gene	CDR3aa	CDR3nt
TRBV7-9	once	TRBJ1-1	NA	CASSQTWNTEAFF	TGTGCCAGCAGCCAGACATGGAACACTGAAGCTTTCTTT
TRBV5-4	few	TRBJ1-2	NA	CASSLDQPPNYGYTF	TGTGCCAGCAGCTTGGACCAGCCCCCTAACTATGGCTACACCTTC
TRBV9	few	TRBJ1-6	NA	CASSGRGESPLHF	TGTGCCAGCAGCGGCCGGGGGGAGTCACCCCTCCACTTT
TRBV11-2	NA	TRBJ1-3	TRBD1	CASSTPDRDMIGNTIYF	TGTGCCAGCAGCACCCCGGACAGGGACATGATTGGAAACACCATATATTTT
TRBV27	NA	TRBJ2-7	TRBD1	CASSLGGTGAYEQYF	TGTGCCAGCAGTTTGGGCGGGACAGGGGCCTACGAGCAGTACTTC
TRBV7-9	NA	TRBJ2-6	NA	CASRDQGSGANVLTF	TGTGCCAGCAGAGATCAGGGCTCTGGGGCCAACGTCCTGACTTTC
TRBV2	NA	TRBJ1-2	NA	CASLPFGGLRDYGYTF	TGTGCCAGCCTACCCTTTGGGGGCCTTAGGGACTATGGCTACACCTTC
TRBV11-2	NA	TRBJ2-3	NA	CASTEGGDTQYF	TGTGCCAGCACCGAGGGGGGAGATACGCAGTATTTT
TRBV6-1	NA	TRBJ2-3	TRBD2	CASSVSAGGTTDTQYF	TGTGCCAGCAGTGTATCGGCGGGGGGCACCACAGATACGCAGTATTTT
TRBV4-3	NA	TRBJ2-7	NA	CASSQGTGTTYEQYF	TGCGCCAGCAGCCAAGGGACGGGTACTACCTACGAGCAGTACTTC
TRBV28	NA	TRBJ2-2	TRBD2	CASTLPTSGGAQPGELFF	TGTGCCAGCACCCTTCCCACTAGCGGGGGGGCCCAGCCCGGGGAGCTGTTTTTT
TRBV29-1	NA	TRBJ1-1	TRBD1	CSVDRGFRDRGIENPEAFF	TGCAGCGTTGATCGCGGGTTCCGGGACAGGGGTATTGAGAACCCTGAAGCTTTCTTT
TRBV27	once	TRBJ2-3	NA	CASSLVGGTDTQYF	TGTGCCAGCAGTTTAGTGGGTGGCACAGATACGCAGTATTTT
TRBV6-4	NA	TRBJ1-1	NA	CAKPVVEAFF	TGTGCCAAGCCCGTGGTGGAAGCTTTCTTT
TRBV29-1	NA	TRBJ2-5	NA	CSATRGEQETQYF	TGCAGCGCCACGCGGGGAGAACAAGAGACCCAGTACTTC
TRBV11-2	few	TRBJ1-4	NA	CASSPRDRLNEKLFF	TGTGCCAGCAGCCCCCGTGACAGGCTAAATGAAAAACTGTTTTTT
TRBV2	once	TRBJ2-7	NA	CASSESGLSEQYF	TGTGCCAGCAGTGAATCAGGGCTGTCCGAGCAGTACTTC
TRBV6-5	few	TRBJ2-4	NA	CASSYSWEGGNIQYF	TGTGCCAGCAGTTACTCCTGGGAGGGGGGCAACATTCAGTACTTC
TRBV6-1	NA	TRBJ1-1	NA	CASSDGPYEAFF	TGTGCCAGCAGTGACGGACCTTACGAAGCTTTCTTT
TRBV5-6	NA	TRBJ1-2	TRBD1	CASSFRTGTGYGYTF	TGTGCCAGCAGCTTTCGAACCGGGACAGGATATGGCTACACCTTC
TRBV6-5	NA	TRBJ1-3	NA	CASTNGNTIYF	TGTGCCAGCACCAATGGAAACACCATATATTTT
TRBV19	NA	TRBJ2-1	NA	CASSMGGGYNEQFF	TGTGCCAGTAGTATGGGGGGCGGTTACAATGAGCAGTTCTTC
TRBV2	NA	TRBJ1-4	NA	CASRKPRSEGEKLFF	TGTGCCAGCAGAAAACCCAGGTCCGAGGGTGAAAAACTGTTTTTT
TRBV29-1	NA	TRBJ1-2	TRBD1	CSVEFGQGYGYTF	TGCAGCGTTGAATTTGGACAGGGCTATGGCTACACCTTC
TRBV7-2	NA	TRBJ1-2	NA	CASSADGGLGDYGYTF	TGTGCCAGCAGCGCTGATGGGGGATTGGGAGACTATGGCTACACCTTC
TRBV7-9	NA	TRBJ2-7	NA	CASEGGGAFNEQYF	TGTGCCAGCGAAGGGGGGGGCGCTTTTAACGAGCAGTACTTC
TRBV6-5	NA	TRBJ1-1	NA	CASSYSGTNTEAFF	TGTGCCAGCAGTTACTCGGGAACCAACACTGAAGCTTTCTTT
TRBV5-6	NA	TRBJ1-2	NA	CASSLVEEDNYGYTF	TGTGCCAGCAGCTTGGTAGAGGAAGACAACTATGGCTACACCTTC
TRBV9	NA	TRBJ1-5	NA	CASSVGLGGEPQHF	TGTGCCAGCAGCGTAGGACTGGGCGGTGAGCCCCAGCATTTT
TRBV6-5	NA	TRBJ1-1	TRBD1	CASSTKDRGPTEAFF	TGTGCCAGCAGTACCAAGGACAGGGGGCCCACTGAAGCTTTCTTT
TRBV5-4	NA	TRBJ1-5	NA	CASSFAGENQPQHF	TGTGCCAGCAGCTTCGCAGGGGAAAATCAGCCCCAGCATTTT
TRBV6-4	few	TRBJ2-1	TRBD1	CASSDSRTGGNEQFF	TGTGCCAGCAGTGACTCCAGAACAGGGGGCAATGAGCAGTTCTTC